A single TCR beta chain is shown here with its context. The target antigen is unknown. These data originate in a study of PD-1 blockade in classical Hodgkin lymphoma. The study, taken as a whole, reports: Factors driving the repertoire differences, possibly disease activity or prior therapy, remain undefined. Exclusion applied to patients who initiated nivolumab less than 1 year following ASCT.

The time point denotes: cycle 4 day 1 (C4D1), after more than five weeks of nivolumab. All trial patients relapsed after autologous stem cell transplantation. Trimming took 4 bases from V and 12 from J, leaving 16 bases between them. The CDR3 spans 12 residues. Germline assignment: CDR1 SGHTA and CDR2 FQGNSA. TCRdb keeps only in-frame clones here, not all; method: immunoSEQ multiplex PCR. The sample carries roughly 64,000 clones, 90% to 95% recorded once. The sample was peripheral blood mononuclear cells (PBMCs), taken before the fourth cycle of nivolumab. The chain recombines TRBV7-2 with TRBJ2-7; D possibly matches TRBD1 or TRBD2 (5 bases each). The receptor was isolated from a human donor with classical Hodgkin lymphoma. CDR3 amino acids: CASSWGPSGGYF. The CDR3 bases are TGTGCCAGCAGCTGGGGACCGTCGGGCGGGTACTTC.